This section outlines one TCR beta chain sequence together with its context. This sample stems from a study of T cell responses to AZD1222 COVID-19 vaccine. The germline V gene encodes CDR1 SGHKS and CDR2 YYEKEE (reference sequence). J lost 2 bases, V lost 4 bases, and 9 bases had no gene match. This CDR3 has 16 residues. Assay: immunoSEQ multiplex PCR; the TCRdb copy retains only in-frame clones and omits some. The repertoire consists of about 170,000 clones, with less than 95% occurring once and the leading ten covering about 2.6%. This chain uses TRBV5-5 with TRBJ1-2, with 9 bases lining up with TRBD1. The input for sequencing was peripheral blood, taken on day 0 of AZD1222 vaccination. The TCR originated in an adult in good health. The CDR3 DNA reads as TGTGCCAGCAGCCCCGGGACAGGGAGAAGGAACTATGGCTACACCTTC. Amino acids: CASSPGTGRRNYGYTF. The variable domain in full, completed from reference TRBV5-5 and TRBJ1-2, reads DAGVTQSPTHLIKTRGQQVTLRCSPISGHKSVSWYQQVLGQGPQFIFQYYEKEERGRGNFPDRFSARQFPNYSSELNVNALLLGDSALYLCASSPGTGRRNYGYTFGSGTRLTVV.